Presented here are 19 T cell receptor beta chains from one specimen sequenced in a study of PD-L1 blockade in urothelial cancer. TCRdb keeps only in-frame clones here, not all; method: immunoSEQ multiplex PCR. The sample lists under 30,000 clones, about 89% seen once, with roughly 3.1% in the top ten. The sequencing here drew on PBMCs, taken around atezolizumab (anti-PD-L1) treatment. These receptors were taken from a man in his forties or fifties with urothelial cancer.

The V call is TRBV12-5, the J call TRBJ1-5, with 9 bases that match TRBD1. Losses at the gene ends were 2 bases for V and 6 bases for J; bases not matched to a gene: 5. The CDR3 length is 15 residues. Germline assignment: CDR1 LGHNT and CDR2 FRNRAP. In DNA form, the CDR3 reads TGTGCTAGTGGTTTGTGGGGACAGGGTGGTCAGCCCCAGCATTTT. It is translated as CASGLWGQGGQPQHF.

The chain links TRBV6-5 to TRBJ1-2, with no clear D. This CDR3 is 14 amino acids long. V lost 0 bases, J lost 3 bases, and 8 bases lay in between. The V gene's germline CDR1 is MNHEY and CDR2 SVGAGI. Here the CDR3 DNA reads TGTGCCAGCAGTTACTCGAGAGGCGACTATGGCTACACCTTC. Amino acid sequence: CASSYSRGDYGYTF.

The J gene is TRBJ2-3, the V gene TRBV4-1, with 7 bases matching TRBD2. CDR3 length equals 17 residues. The V and J ends lost 1 base and 2 bases, in that order; junction bases with no gene match: 9. Germline loops: CDR1 MGHRA, CDR2 YSYEKL. The CDR3 DNA follows: TGCGCCAGCAGCCAAGGGCGGGGGAGGTCCTCCACAGATACGCAGTATTTT. Protein sequence: CASSQGRGRSSTDTQYF.

The chain carries TRBV5-5 and TRBJ1-4; the D gene is possibly TRBD1 (6 bases). V was clipped by 1 base and J by 6 bases, with 16 bases between them. The CDR3 runs 16 residues. Germline CDR1 SGHKS, CDR2 YYEKEE (reference sequence). This CDR3 is CASSLYAGGPDEKLFF. Here the CDR3 DNA reads TGTGCCAGCAGCTTGTATGCGGGGGGGCCAGATGAAAAACTGTTTTTT.

The V and J genes are TRBV5-6 and TRBJ1-4; D is unresolved. The CDR3 runs 14 residues. Germline CDR1 SGHDT, CDR2 YYEEEE. V lost 4 bases to trimming and J lost 8 bases, with 15 bases between them. The CDR3 bases are TGTGCCAGCAGCCAACGGGGTGTCGGAGAAAAACTGTTTTTT. This translates into CASSQRGVGEKLFF.

The chain links TRBV25-1 to TRBJ2-7; D remains unclear. V was pared by 2 bases and J by 2 bases, with 10 bases between. CDR1 is MGHDK and CDR2 is SYGVNS in the germline V gene. The CDR3 runs to 14 residues. CDR3 residues: CASSELNGPYEQYF. CDR3 bases: TGTGCCAGCAGTGAACTAAATGGGCCCTACGAGCAGTACTTC.

The chain couples TRBV25-1 to TRBJ1-2; 7 positions agree with TRBD1. The CDR3 extends over 14 amino acids. Germline lookup yields CDR1 MGHDK and CDR2 SYGVNS. V was pared by 2 bases and J by 4 bases, with 4 bases of the junction left unmatched. DNA for the CDR3: TGTGCCAGCAGTGAAGGGCAGGGGGTCTATGGCTACACCTTC. The encoded protein is CASSEGQGVYGYTF.

The count of this clone is one. CDR3 protein: CASSFHTDRANPTDTQYF. Written as DNA, the CDR3 is TGCGCCAGCAGCTTCCACACGGACAGGGCCAACCCCACAGATACGCAGTATTTT. The gene calls are TRBV5-1 and TRBJ2-3, with 8 bases matching TRBD1. The germline gives CDR1 SGHRS, CDR2 YFSETQ. After removal of 2 bases from V and 2 bases from J, the junction contained 13 bases not matched to a gene. The CDR3 runs to 18 residues.

The CDR3 here is CASSPLAGGSNEQFF. The CDR3 DNA follows: TGTGCCAGTAGTCCACTAGCGGGGGGTAGCAATGAGCAGTTCTTC. The rearrangement joins TRBV19 to TRBJ2-1, with 12 bases that match TRBD2. V was clipped by 5 bases and J by 6 bases; unmatched bases: 5. This CDR3 has 15 residues. The germline V gene has CDR1 LNHDA and CDR2 SQIVND (reference sequence).

CDR3 protein: CASSYSGVDTIYF. The CDR3 bases are TGTGCCAGCAGTTACTCCGGAGTCGACACCATATATTTT. This sequence joins TRBV6-5 and TRBJ1-3; D call uncertain. This CDR3 region has 13 residues. Trimming removed 0 bases from V and 8 bases from J, with 8 bases in between. Germline-derived CDR1 and CDR2 are MNHEY and SVGAGI.

The genes are TRBV19 and TRBJ2-6; 8 nucleotides match TRBD1. The CDR3 covers 15 residues. J gave up 3 bases and V 6 bases, and 4 bases lay outside the gene matches. The germline CDR1 and CDR2 sequences are LNHDA and SQIVND (reference sequence). The CDR3 sequence is CASRDRAYGANVLTF. As DNA, the CDR3 is TGTGCCAGTAGGGACAGGGCGTATGGGGCCAACGTCCTGACTTTC.

This rearrangement joins TRBV5-1 to TRBJ2-2; the match to TRBD1 covers 8 bases. The CDR3 is 17 residues long. Germline CDR1 reads SGHRS; CDR2 reads YFSETQ. V shed 0 bases, J shed 4 bases, and the junction held 8 bases outside the gene matches. Written as DNA, the CDR3 is TGCGCCAGCAGCTTGGCCGGGACAGGCGGCGGCACCGGGGAGCTGTTTTTT. Residues: CASSLAGTGGGTGELFF.

J is TRBJ2-2 and V is TRBV5-4, with 8 positions matching TRBD1. This CDR3 has 17 residues. The ends lost 0 bases at V and 2 bases at J; junction bases unmatched: 6. Germline values: CDR1 SGHNT, CDR2 YYREEE (reference sequence). CDR3 sequence: CASSLGGQGFNTGELFF. CDR3 bases: TGTGCCAGCAGCTTGGGAGGACAGGGCTTTAACACCGGGGAGCTGTTTTTT.

The chain has TRBV14 and TRBJ2-1; D is possibly TRBD2 (5 bases). The CDR3 is 12 residues long. CDR1 is SGHDN and CDR2 is FVKESK in the germline V gene. The V end lost 1 base, the J end lost 9 bases, and 7 bases lay between the germline ends. CDR3 sequence (DNA): TGTGCCAGCAGCCAAGCGCGGGTTGAGCAGTTCTTC. Translated: CASSQARVEQFF.

The chain has TRBV2 and TRBJ1-5; D is possibly TRBD1 (6 bases). This CDR3 comprises 15 residues. V lost 6 bases and J lost 7, with 19 bases in between. Germline V gives CDR1 SNHLY, CDR2 FYNNEI. The CDR3 sequence: CASRDSLRKGQPQHF. CDR3 bases: TGTGCCAGCAGGGACAGTCTCCGCAAGGGACAGCCCCAGCATTTT.

The genes are TRBV6-4 and TRBJ2-3; D perhaps matches TRBD2 (5 bases). The CDR3 is 15 amino acids. The V end lost 4 bases, the J end lost 0 bases, and 11 bases lay between the germline ends. Germline V gives CDR1 MRHNA, CDR2 SNTAGT. Written as DNA, the CDR3 is TGTGCCAGCAGTGCCGAGGGAATAAGCACAGATACGCAGTATTTT. Protein product: CASSAEGISTDTQYF.

This chain connects TRBV30 to TRBJ2-7; D is unresolved. Germline loops: CDR1 GTSNPN, CDR2 SVGIG (reference sequence). This CDR3 spans 14 amino acids. V shed 0 bases and J shed 2 bases, with 11 bases lying between them. The chain's CDR3 is CAWSVGPSTYEQYF. The CDR3 DNA sequence: TGTGCCTGGAGTGTTGGCCCCTCAACCTACGAGCAGTACTTC.

The chain carries TRBV20-1 and TRBJ2-3, with a tentative D call TRBD1 (5 bases). The CDR3 is 11 amino acids. Germline V CDR1 and CDR2: DFQATT, SNEGSKA (reference sequence). Trimming shortened V by 1 base and J by 14 bases, and 13 bases separated the two germline ends. The chain's CDR3 is CSARVGHTGYF. The CDR3 DNA follows: TGCAGTGCTAGAGTCGGGCATACAGGGTATTTT.

This sequence joins TRBV5-6 and TRBJ1-1, with D possibly TRBD1 on 5 matching bases. V dropped 4 bases and J dropped 3 bases, with 10 bases sitting between them. The CDR3 length is 13 residues. Germline V gives CDR1 SGHDT, CDR2 YYEEEE. CDR3 amino acids: CASSGRVDTEAFF. As DNA, the CDR3 is TGTGCCAGCAGCGGCAGGGTTGACACTGAAGCTTTCTTT.